This T cell receptor (beta chain) was observed in a study of cytomegalovirus exposure and HLA in healthy donors. Notes on the study in general: Most of the TCR beta V segments (in an earlier analysis) were productive either about 87% or about 30% of the time.

This CDR3 contains 14 residues. CDR1 and CDR2 from the germline V gene are GTSNPN and SVGIG (reference sequence). The V gene end was trimmed by 0 bases and the J gene end by 1 base; junction bases not matched to a gene: 1. The PCR had 60 Vbeta and 13 Jbeta primers. Profiling relied on immunoSEQ multiplex PCR, and the TCRdb table lists in-frame clones only, not all of them. The table includes 72,000 or so clones, approximately 72% detected once. In regard to this clone: Its antigen remains unidentified.

Sequencing used PBMCs. V gene TRBV30 combines with J gene TRBJ2-7; 9 bases match TRBD1. This clonotype was sampled from a woman younger than 45 in good health and CMV-seropositive. This CDR3 is CAWSVGTGSYEQYF. DNA for the CDR3: TGTGCCTGGAGTGTTGGGACAGGGTCCTACGAGCAGTACTTC.